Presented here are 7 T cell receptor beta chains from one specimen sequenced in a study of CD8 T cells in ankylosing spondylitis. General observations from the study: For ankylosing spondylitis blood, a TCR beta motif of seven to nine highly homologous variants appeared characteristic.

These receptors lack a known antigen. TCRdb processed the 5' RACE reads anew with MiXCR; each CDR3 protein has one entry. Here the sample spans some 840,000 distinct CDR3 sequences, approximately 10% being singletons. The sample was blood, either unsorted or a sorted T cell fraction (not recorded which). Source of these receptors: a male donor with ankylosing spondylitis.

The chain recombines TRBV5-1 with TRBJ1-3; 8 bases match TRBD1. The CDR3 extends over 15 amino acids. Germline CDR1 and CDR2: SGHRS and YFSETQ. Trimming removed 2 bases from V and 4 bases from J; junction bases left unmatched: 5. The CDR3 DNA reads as TGCGCCAGCAGCTTTGGGACAGGTGGAGGAAACACCATATATTTT. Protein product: CASSFGTGGGNTIYF.

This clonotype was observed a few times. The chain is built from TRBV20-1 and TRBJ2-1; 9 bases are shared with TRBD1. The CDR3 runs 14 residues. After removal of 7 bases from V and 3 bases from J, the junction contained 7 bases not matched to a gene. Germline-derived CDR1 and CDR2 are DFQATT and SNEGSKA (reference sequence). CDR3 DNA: TGCAGTGTGGGTCCGGGACAGGGCTACAATGAGCAGTTCTTC. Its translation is CSVGPGQGYNEQFF.

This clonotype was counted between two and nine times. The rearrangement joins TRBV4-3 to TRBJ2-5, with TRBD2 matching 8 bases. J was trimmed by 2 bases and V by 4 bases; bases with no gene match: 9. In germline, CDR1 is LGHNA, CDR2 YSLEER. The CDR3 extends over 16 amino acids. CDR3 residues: CASSPRASGPQETQYF. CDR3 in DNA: TGCGCCAGCAGCCCGAGGGCTAGCGGGCCTCAAGAGACCCAGTACTTC.

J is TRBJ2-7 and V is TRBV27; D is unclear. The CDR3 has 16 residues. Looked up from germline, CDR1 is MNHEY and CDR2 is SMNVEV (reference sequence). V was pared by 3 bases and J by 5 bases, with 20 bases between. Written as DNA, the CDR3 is TGTGCCAGCAGTTTGATAGGCCCAGACCTGACCCACGAGCAGTACTTC. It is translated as CASSLIGPDLTHEQYF.

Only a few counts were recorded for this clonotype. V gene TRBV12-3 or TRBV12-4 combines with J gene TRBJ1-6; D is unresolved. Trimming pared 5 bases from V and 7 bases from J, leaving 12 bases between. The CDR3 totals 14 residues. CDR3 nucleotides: TGTGCCAGCAGTGCGTTGGCCCGGAATTCACCCCTCCACTTT. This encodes CASSALARNSPLHF.

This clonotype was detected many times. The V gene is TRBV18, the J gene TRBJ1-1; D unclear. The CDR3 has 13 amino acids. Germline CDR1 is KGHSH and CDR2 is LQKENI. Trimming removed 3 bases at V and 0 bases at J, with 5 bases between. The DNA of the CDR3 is TGTGCCAGCTCACCGGGTGTGAACACTGAAGCTTTCTTT. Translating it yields CASSPGVNTEAFF.

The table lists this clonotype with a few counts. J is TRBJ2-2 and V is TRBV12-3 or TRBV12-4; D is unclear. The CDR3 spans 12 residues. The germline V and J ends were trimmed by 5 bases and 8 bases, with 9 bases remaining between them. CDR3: CASSPLGGELFF. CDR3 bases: TGTGCCAGCAGTCCCCTGGGGGGGGAGCTGTTTTTT.